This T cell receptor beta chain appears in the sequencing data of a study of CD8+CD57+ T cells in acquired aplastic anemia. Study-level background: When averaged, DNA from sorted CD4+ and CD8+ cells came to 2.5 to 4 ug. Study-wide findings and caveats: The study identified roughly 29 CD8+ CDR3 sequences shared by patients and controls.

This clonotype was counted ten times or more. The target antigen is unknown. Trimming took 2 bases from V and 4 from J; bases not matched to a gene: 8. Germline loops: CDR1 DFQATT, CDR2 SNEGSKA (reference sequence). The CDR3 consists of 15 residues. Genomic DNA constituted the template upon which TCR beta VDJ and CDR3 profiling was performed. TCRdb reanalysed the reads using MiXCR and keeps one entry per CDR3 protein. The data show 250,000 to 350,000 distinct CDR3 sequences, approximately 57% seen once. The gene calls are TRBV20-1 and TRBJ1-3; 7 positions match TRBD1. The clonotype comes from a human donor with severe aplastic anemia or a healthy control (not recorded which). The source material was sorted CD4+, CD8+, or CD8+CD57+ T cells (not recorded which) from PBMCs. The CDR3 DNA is TGCAGTGCTAGACCGAGGACAGGCGCCGGAAACACCATATATTTT. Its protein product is CSARPRTGAGNTIYF.